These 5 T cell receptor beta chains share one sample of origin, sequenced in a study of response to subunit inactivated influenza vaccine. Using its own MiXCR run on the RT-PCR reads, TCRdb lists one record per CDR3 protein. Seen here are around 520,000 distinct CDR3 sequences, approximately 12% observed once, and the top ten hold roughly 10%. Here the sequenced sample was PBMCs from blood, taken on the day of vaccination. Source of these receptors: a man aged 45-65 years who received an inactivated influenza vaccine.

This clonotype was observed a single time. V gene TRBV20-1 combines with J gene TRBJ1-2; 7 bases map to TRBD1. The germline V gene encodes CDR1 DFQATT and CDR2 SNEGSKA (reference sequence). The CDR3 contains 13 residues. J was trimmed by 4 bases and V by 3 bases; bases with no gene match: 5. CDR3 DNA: TGCAGTGCTAGCGGTGACAGGGCCTATGGCTACACCTTC. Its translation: CSASGDRAYGYTF.

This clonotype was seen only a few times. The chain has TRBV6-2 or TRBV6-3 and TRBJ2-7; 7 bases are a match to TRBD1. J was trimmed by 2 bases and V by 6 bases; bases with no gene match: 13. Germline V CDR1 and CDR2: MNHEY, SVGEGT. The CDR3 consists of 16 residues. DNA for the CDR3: TGTGCCAGCAGACCCGAGGACAGGCGATTTGCCTACGAGCAGTACTTC. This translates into CASRPEDRRFAYEQYF.

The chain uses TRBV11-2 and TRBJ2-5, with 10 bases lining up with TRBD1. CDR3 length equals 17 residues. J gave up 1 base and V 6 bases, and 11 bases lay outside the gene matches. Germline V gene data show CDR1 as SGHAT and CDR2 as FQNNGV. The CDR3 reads CASSSGTGVRTQETQYF. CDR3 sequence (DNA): TGTGCCAGCAGTTCCGGGACAGGGGTCCGAACCCAAGAGACCCAGTACTTC.

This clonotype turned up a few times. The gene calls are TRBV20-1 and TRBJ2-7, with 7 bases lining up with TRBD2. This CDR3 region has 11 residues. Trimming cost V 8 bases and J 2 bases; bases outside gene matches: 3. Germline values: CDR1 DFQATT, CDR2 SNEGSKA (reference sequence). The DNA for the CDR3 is TGCAGTATGCGGGGGACCTACGAGCAGTACTTC. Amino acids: CSMRGTYEQYF.

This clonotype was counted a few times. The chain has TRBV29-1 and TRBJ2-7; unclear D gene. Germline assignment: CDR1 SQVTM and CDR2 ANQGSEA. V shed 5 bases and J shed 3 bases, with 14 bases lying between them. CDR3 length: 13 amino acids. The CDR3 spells CSVSFFPDYEQYF. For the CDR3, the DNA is TGCAGCGTTTCATTTTTCCCGGACTACGAGCAGTACTTC.